This entry lists 24 T cell receptor beta chains sequenced from one sample in a study of preoperative IRX-2 immunotherapy in early breast cancer. Specified treatment: preoperative locoregional IRX-2 cytokine immunotherapy. The assay was immunoSEQ multiplex PCR, and TCRdb's table has in-frame clones only and misses some. This sample has tens of thousands of clones, with about 68% found just once. This material consisted of lymph node tissue, taken after IRX-2 immunotherapy. These TCRs come from a human donor with breast cancer.

The genes are TRBV7-1 and TRBJ2-2; TRBD2 aligns across 7 bases. TRBV7-1 has ORF status, its function being uncertain. V shed 7 bases, J shed 0 bases, and the junction held 11 bases outside the gene matches. The CDR3 sequence is 17 residues long. CDR3 nucleotides: TGTGCCAGCACCCCTAGGTCTAGCGGATCGAACACCGGGGAGCTGTTTTTT. Translation: CASTPRSSGSNTGELFF.

The V call is TRBV7-8, the J call TRBJ2-1; no clear D. The germline gives CDR1 SGHVS, CDR2 FQNEAQ. V was trimmed by 1 base and J by 4 bases, leaving 11 bases between them. The CDR3 spans 15 residues. The CDR3 loop is CASSLDLGPYNEQFF. The CDR3, as DNA: TGTGCCAGCAGCTTAGATCTGGGTCCTTACAATGAGCAGTTCTTC.

This clone was observed once. This rearrangement joins TRBV7-6 to TRBJ2-5, with 14 bases identical to TRBD2. In germline, CDR1 is SGHVS, CDR2 FNYEAQ. V shed 1 base, J shed 6 bases, and the junction held 1 base outside the gene matches. The CDR3 is made up of 15 amino acids. The CDR3 sequence is CASSLGLAGGKTQYF. CDR3 bases: TGTGCCAGCAGCTTAGGACTAGCGGGAGGGAAGACCCAGTACTTC.

V usage is TRBV6-8 and J usage is TRBJ2-7, with 12 bases identical to TRBD1. Germline V lookup: CDR1 MNHGY, CDR2 SAAAGT. The CDR3 has 14 amino acids. With V trimmed by 3 bases and J by 5 bases, 2 bases remained unmatched. CDR3 sequence reads: CASSYGTGGDEQYF. The CDR3 region has the DNA TGTGCCAGCAGTTATGGGACAGGGGGCGACGAGCAGTACTTC.

The chain uses TRBV18 and TRBJ2-7, with D perhaps matching TRBD1 or TRBD2 (5 bases each). Germline V gene sequence: CDR1 KGHSH, CDR2 LQKENI. V lost 4 bases and J 3 bases, leaving 10 bases between the germline ends. This CDR3 contains 13 residues. This chain's CDR3 is CASSRDQNYEQYF. The CDR3 region has the DNA TGTGCCAGCTCACGGGACCAGAACTACGAGCAGTACTTC.

The rearrangement joins TRBV5-1 to TRBJ1-1; the D gene is possibly TRBD1 (5 bases). The germline V and J ends were trimmed by 3 bases and 5 bases, with 14 bases remaining between them. Germline loops: CDR1 SGHRS, CDR2 YFSETQ. The CDR3 runs 14 residues. DNA of the CDR3: TGCGCCAGCAGCTGGGGCGGGGTAGGTACTGAAGCTTTCTTT. This gives the protein CASSWGGVGTEAFF.

The J gene is TRBJ2-3, the V gene TRBV19, with TRBD1 as a possible D gene (5 bases). Germline CDR1 and CDR2: LNHDA and SQIVND (reference sequence). CDR3 size: 16 residues. Trimming shortened V by 5 bases and J by 2 bases, and 17 bases separated the two germline ends. CDR3 amino acids: CASSSSPRQNTDTQYF. In DNA, the CDR3 is TGTGCCAGTAGTTCATCTCCGAGACAGAACACAGATACGCAGTATTTT.

J is TRBJ2-2 and V is TRBV19; 8 bases fit TRBD1. The CDR3 is 15 residues long. V trimming: 3 bases; J trimming: 6 bases; junction bases outside the gene matches: 6. The V gene's germline CDR1 is LNHDA and CDR2 SQIVND (reference sequence). The CDR3 coding sequence is TGTGCCAGTAGTATCAGGGACAGGCTGGCCGGGGAGCTGTTTTTT. The encoded protein is CASSIRDRLAGELFF.

This clone came up once. This chain uses TRBV6-1 with TRBJ1-5, with no clear D. The CDR3 totals 14 residues. Germline CDR1 is MNHNS and CDR2 is SASEGT. V was trimmed by 1 base and J by 7 bases, leaving 11 bases between them. CDR3 in amino acids: CASSEGTSRQPQHF. CDR3 coding DNA: TGTGCCAGCAGTGAAGGGACGTCGCGGCAGCCCCAGCATTTT.

The chain combines TRBV9 with TRBJ1-1; 9 positions match TRBD1. J lost 7 bases, V lost 4 bases, and 5 bases had no gene match. The germline CDR1 and CDR2 sequences are SGDLS and YYNGEE. The CDR3 has 13 amino acids. The CDR3 DNA sequence: TGTGCCAGCAGCTTCGGACAGGGGTTTGAAGCTTTCTTT. Its translation is CASSFGQGFEAFF.

The CDR3 region has the DNA TGTGCCCTTAGATTACGGGACAAAAAGGGCTACACCTTC. Translating it yields CALRLRDKKGYTF. This chain connects TRBV30 to TRBJ1-2; tentative D call: TRBD1 (6 bases). Germline V gene data show CDR1 as GTSNPN and CDR2 as SVGIG (reference sequence). This CDR3 has 13 amino acids. The ends were cut back, 8 bases at V and 8 bases at J, with 21 bases in the middle.

The V call is TRBV19, the J call TRBJ2-1, with 12 bases identical to TRBD2. Germline V gene data show CDR1 as LNHDA and CDR2 as SQIVND (reference sequence). CDR3 size: 16 residues. V shed 2 bases and J 9 bases; nucleotides not matched to a gene: 8. This CDR3 is CASSIPITSGRSEQFF. As DNA, the CDR3 is TGTGCCAGTAGTATACCTATTACTAGCGGGAGGTCTGAGCAGTTCTTC.

The chain couples TRBV11-3 to TRBJ2-3; 7 bases align to TRBD1. CDR1 and CDR2 from the germline V gene are SGHNT and YENEEA. Germline trimming cut 5 bases from V and 1 base from J; bases unmatched to any gene: 6. The CDR3 extends over 15 amino acids. CDR3 residues: CASSLQGIGTDTQYF. The CDR3 DNA reads TGTGCCAGCAGCCTACAGGGGATCGGCACAGATACGCAGTATTTT.

The chain uses TRBV11-3 and TRBJ2-3; D is perhaps TRBD2 (5 bases). The V and J ends lost 5 bases and 2 bases respectively, with 14 bases between them. Germline V gives CDR1 SGHNT, CDR2 YENEEA. The CDR3 is made up of 15 amino acids. CDR3 bases: TGTGCCAGCAGCCCCGGAGTGAGGGACACAGATACGCAGTATTTT. Its protein product is CASSPGVRDTDTQYF.

The chain joins TRBV4-1 to TRBJ1-2, with a possible D match to TRBD1 (6 bases). V was pared by 0 bases and J by 2 bases, with 13 bases between. Germline loops: CDR1 MGHRA, CDR2 YSYEKL. This CDR3 has 16 residues. DNA for the CDR3: TGCGCCAGCAGCCAAGATCCGGGGGCCTGGAACTATGGCTACACCTTC. Its protein product is CASSQDPGAWNYGYTF.

This clone is judged medium-sized. The V call is TRBV15, the J call TRBJ2-7; D is unresolved. Trimming took 0 bases from V and 2 from J, leaving 8 bases between them. Looked up from germline, CDR1 is LNHNV and CDR2 is YYDKDF (reference sequence). The length of the CDR3 is 14 residues. Here the CDR3 DNA reads TGTGCCACCAGCAGAGATCGGCAAGCCTACGAGCAGTACTTC. Its protein product is CATSRDRQAYEQYF.

CDR3 DNA sequence: TGCGCCAGCAGTCACCTCACGGAAGTGTACTCTGGAAACACCATATATTTT. Translated, it gives CASSHLTEVYSGNTIYF. This chain uses TRBV23-1 with TRBJ1-3; D remains unclear. TRBV23-1 has ORF status, its function being uncertain. The CDR3 length is 17 residues. Deletions cut 3 bases from V and 0 bases from J, with 15 bases between.

The chain recombines TRBV11-3 with TRBJ2-7; TRBD2 matches 9 bases. V shed 4 bases and J 4 bases; nucleotides not matched to a gene: 5. The CDR3 is 14 residues long. Germline CDR1 SGHNT, CDR2 YENEEA. The CDR3 protein is CASSSSSGSYEQYF. The CDR3 DNA follows: TGTGCCAGCAGCTCTAGTAGCGGGAGTTACGAGCAGTACTTC.

The chain recombines TRBV7-1 with TRBJ2-7; D call uncertain. TRBV7-1 qualifies as an ORF whose function is uncertain. Trimming removed 3 bases at V and 2 bases at J, with 11 bases between. The CDR3 totals 14 residues. The CDR3 bases are TGTGCCAGCAGCTCCCCCGGTCGGCCCTACGAGCAGTACTTC. Translating it yields CASSSPGRPYEQYF.

V is TRBV11-3 and J is TRBJ2-7; 9 bases agree with TRBD1. The trim removed 1 base at V and 4 bases at J, leaving 5 bases unmatched. From germline, CDR1 is SGHNT and CDR2 YENEEA. The CDR3 consists of 15 residues. CDR3 coding DNA: TGTGCCAGCAGCTTAGGGACAGGGGCCATGTACGAGCAGTACTTC. Protein sequence: CASSLGTGAMYEQYF.

The rearrangement links TRBV5-1 to TRBJ1-2; TRBD1 is a possible D gene (6 bases). The CDR3 runs to 14 residues. Germline V gene sequence: CDR1 SGHRS, CDR2 YFSETQ. V was shortened by 1 base and J by 2 bases, with 9 bases between the two germline ends. CDR3 in DNA: TGCGCCAGCAGCTTGAACGGGGGCAACTATGGCTACACCTTC. The encoded protein is CASSLNGGNYGYTF.

The chain links TRBV6-8 to TRBJ1-5; 10 bases are shared with TRBD1. The CDR3 extends over 15 amino acids. Germline V gene lookup returns CDR1 MNHGY and CDR2 SAAAGT. V was clipped by 6 bases and J by 6 bases; unmatched bases: 8. CDR3 sequence (DNA): TGTGCCAGCAGCCCTGACAGGGGGCGGATTCAGCCCCAGCATTTT. Protein: CASSPDRGRIQPQHF.

The genes are TRBV5-1 and TRBJ1-4; 7 bases are shared with TRBD1. Looked up from germline, CDR1 is SGHRS and CDR2 is YFSETQ. The CDR3 totals 17 residues. V lost 4 bases, J lost 0 bases, and 9 bases stayed unmatched. The CDR3 DNA sequence: TGCGCCAGCAGCACGACAGGGACGACAACAACTAATGAAAAACTGTTTTTT. Translation gives CASSTTGTTTTNEKLFF.

The rearrangement links TRBV6-8 to TRBJ1-5; 10 bases map to TRBD1. CDR3 length equals 14 residues. Germline CDR1 reads MNHGY; CDR2 reads SAAAGT. Trimming at V came to 5 bases and at J to 7 bases, leaving 5 bases not matched to a gene. Written as DNA, the CDR3 is TGTGCCAGCAGTGAGAGGACAGGGGGGCAGCCCCAGCATTTT. It codes for CASSERTGGQPQHF.